This T cell receptor beta chain originates from a study of OX40 agonist ivuxolimab in advanced cancers. Study context: The dose of intravenous ivuxolimab that patients received every 2 weeks ranged from 0.01 to 10 mg/kg. Of the participants, under 50% had some prior anti-PD-1, anti-PD-L1 or anti-CTLA-4 therapy, which was allowed.

Using immunoSEQ multiplex PCR, the repertoire was profiled, and TCRdb retains in-frame clones only, with some absent. The sample lists about 93,000 clones, approximately 94% occurring once. The CDR3 totals 12 residues. Unmatched junction bases numbered 3, after V lost 7 bases and J lost 1 base. CDR1 and CDR2 from the germline V gene are SQVTM and ANQGSEA. This sequence originates from an adult with an advanced solid tumor such as melanoma, head and neck, liver or kidney cancer. This rearrangement joins TRBV29-1 to TRBJ1-1; 7 bases are shared with TRBD1. The specimen was CD4+ or CD8+ T cells sorted from blood, collected in a trial of the OX40 agonist ivuxolimab. The CDR3 sequence: CSAGTANTEAFF. The CDR3 bases are TGCAGCGCAGGGACAGCGAACACTGAAGCTTTCTTT.